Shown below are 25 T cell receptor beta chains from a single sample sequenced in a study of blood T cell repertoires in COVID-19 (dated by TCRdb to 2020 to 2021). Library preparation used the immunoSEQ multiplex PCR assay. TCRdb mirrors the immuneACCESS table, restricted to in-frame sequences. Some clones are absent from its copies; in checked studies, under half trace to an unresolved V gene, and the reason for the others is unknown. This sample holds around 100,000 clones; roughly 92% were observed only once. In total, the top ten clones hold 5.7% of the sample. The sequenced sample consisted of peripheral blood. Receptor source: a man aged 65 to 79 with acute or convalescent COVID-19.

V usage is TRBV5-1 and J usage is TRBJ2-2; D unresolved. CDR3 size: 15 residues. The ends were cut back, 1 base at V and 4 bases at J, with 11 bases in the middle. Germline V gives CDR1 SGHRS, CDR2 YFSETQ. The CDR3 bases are TGCGCCAGCAGCTTGCGAGCTCCGAGCACCGGGGAGCTGTTTTTT. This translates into CASSLRAPSTGELFF.

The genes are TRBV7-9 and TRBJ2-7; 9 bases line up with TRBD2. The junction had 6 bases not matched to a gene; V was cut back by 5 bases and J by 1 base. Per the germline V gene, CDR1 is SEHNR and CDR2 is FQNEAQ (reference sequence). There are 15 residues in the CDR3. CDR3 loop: CASSPGLASSYEQYF. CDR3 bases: TGTGCCAGCAGCCCAGGACTAGCGAGTTCCTACGAGCAGTACTTC.

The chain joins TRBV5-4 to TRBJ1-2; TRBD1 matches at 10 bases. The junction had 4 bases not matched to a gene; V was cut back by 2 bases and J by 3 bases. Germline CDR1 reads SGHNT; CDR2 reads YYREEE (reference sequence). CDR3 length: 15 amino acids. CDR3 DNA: TGTGCCAGCAGCTTCCGGGACAGGGGATACTATGGCTACACCTTC. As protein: CASSFRDRGYYGYTF.

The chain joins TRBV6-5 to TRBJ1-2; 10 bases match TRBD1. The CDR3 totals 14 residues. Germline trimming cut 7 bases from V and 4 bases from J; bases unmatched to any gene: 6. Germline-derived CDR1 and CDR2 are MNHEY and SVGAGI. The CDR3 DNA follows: TGTGCCAGCATCCGGGACAGGGGATCCTATGGCTACACCTTC. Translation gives CASIRDRGSYGYTF.

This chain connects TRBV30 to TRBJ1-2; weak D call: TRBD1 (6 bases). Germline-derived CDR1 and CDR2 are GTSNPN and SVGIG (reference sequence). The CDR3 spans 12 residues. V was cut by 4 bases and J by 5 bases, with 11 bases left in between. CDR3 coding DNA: TGTGCCTGGAACAGGGCAGGGTATGGCTACACCTTC. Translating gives CAWNRAGYGYTF.

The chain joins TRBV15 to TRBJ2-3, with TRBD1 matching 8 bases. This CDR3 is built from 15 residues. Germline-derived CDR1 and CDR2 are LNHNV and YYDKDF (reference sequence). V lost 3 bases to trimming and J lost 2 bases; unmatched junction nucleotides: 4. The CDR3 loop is CATSRGQAVTDTQYF. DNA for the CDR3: TGTGCCACCAGCAGGGGACAGGCCGTCACAGATACGCAGTATTTT.

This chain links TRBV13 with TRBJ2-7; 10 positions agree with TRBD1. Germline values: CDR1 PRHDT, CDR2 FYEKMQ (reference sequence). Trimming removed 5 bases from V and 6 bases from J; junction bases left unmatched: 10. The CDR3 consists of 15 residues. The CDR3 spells CASSLRDRGLGEQYF. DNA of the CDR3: TGTGCCAGCAGCCTCCGGGACAGGGGCCTTGGCGAGCAGTACTTC.

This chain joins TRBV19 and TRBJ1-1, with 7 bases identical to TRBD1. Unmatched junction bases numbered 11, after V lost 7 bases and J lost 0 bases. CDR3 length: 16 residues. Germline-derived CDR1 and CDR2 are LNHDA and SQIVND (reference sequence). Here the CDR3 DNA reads TGTGCCAGTATGGGTACAGGGACAGTGATGAACACTGAAGCTTTCTTT. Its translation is CASMGTGTVMNTEAFF.

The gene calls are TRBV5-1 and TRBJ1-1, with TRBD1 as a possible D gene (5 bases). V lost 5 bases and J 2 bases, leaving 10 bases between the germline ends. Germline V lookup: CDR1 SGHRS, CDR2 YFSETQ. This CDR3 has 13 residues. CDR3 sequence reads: CASRMQGNTEAFF. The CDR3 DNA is TGCGCCAGCAGAATGCAGGGAAACACTGAAGCTTTCTTT.

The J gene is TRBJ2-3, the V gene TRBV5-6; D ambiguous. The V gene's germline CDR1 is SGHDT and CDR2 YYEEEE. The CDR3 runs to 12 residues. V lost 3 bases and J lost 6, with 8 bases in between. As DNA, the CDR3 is TGTGCCAGCAGCTCATACTCCGATACGCAGTATTTT. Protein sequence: CASSSYSDTQYF.

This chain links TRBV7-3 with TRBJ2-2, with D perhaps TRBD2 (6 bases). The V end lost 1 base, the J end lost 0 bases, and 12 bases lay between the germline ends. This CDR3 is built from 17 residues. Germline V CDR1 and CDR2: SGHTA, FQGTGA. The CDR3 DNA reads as TGTGCCAGCAGCTTAATGGGGGGATCGGCGAACACCGGGGAGCTGTTTTTT. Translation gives CASSLMGGSANTGELFF.

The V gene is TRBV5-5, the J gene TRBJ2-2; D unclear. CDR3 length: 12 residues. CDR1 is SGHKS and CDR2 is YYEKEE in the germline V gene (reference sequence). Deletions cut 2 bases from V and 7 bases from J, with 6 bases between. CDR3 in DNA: TGTGCCAGCAGCTTCTCTAGCGGGGAGCTGTTTTTT. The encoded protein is CASSFSSGELFF.

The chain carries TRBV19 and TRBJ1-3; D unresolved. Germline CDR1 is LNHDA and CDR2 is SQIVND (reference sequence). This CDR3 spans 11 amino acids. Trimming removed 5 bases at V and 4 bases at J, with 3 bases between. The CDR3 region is CASSLGNTIYF. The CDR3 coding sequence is TGTGCCAGTAGTCTCGGAAACACCATATATTTT.

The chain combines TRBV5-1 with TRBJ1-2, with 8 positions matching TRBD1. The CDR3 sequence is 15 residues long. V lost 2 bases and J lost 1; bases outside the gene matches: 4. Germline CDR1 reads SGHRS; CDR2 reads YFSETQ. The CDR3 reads CASSFATGVNYGYTF. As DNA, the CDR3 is TGCGCCAGCAGCTTTGCGACAGGGGTTAACTATGGCTACACCTTC.

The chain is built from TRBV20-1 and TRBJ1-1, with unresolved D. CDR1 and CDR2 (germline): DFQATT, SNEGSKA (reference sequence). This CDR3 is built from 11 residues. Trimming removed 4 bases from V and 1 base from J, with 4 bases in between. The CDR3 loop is CSAKQNTEAFF. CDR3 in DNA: TGCAGTGCTAAACAGAACACTGAAGCTTTCTTT.

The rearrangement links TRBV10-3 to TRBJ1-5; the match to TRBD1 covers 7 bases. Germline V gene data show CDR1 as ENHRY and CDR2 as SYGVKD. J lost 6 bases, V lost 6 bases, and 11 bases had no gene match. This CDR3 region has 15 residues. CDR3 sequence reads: CAIRASTGQGQPQHF. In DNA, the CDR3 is TGTGCCATCAGGGCCTCGACAGGGCAGGGTCAGCCCCAGCATTTT.

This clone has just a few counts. CDR3 protein: CASSRGTVTYEQYF. Here the CDR3 DNA reads TGTGCCAGCAGCCGAGGGACAGTAACCTACGAGCAGTACTTC. The rearrangement joins TRBV14 to TRBJ2-7; TRBD1 aligns across 7 bases. The CDR3 sequence is 14 residues long. The germline V gene has CDR1 SGHDN and CDR2 FVKESK. The V gene end was trimmed by 4 bases and the J gene end by 2 bases; junction bases not matched to a gene: 5.

DNA for the CDR3: TGTGCCAGCAGTTTGGGGACAGGGGATTCACCCCTCCACTTT. This sequence encodes CASSLGTGDSPLHF. The chain uses TRBV28 and TRBJ1-6, with 10 bases matching TRBD1. Germline CDR1 is MDHEN and CDR2 is SYDVKM. This CDR3 comprises 14 residues. V was pared by 3 bases and J by 8 bases, with 1 base of the junction left unmatched.

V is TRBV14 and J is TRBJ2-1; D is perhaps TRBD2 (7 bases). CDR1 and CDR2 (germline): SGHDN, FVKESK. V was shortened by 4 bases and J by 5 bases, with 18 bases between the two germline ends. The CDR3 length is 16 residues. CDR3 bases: TGTGCCAGCAGCCTAGCCCTAAGGGGGGGGCACAATGAGCAGTTCTTC. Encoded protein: CASSLALRGGHNEQFF.

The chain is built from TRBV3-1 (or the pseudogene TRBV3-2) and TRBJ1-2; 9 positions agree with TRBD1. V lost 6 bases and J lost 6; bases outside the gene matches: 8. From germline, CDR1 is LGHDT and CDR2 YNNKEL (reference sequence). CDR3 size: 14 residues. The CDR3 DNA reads TGTGCCAGCAGACAACCGGGACAGGGTGATGGCTACACCTTC. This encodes CASRQPGQGDGYTF.

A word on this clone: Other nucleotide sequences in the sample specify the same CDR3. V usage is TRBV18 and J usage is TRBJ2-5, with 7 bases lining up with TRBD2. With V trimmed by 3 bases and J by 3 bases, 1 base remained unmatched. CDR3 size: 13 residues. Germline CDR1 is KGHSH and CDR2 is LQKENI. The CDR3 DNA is TGTGCCAGCTCACCGGGGGGGAAAGAGACCCAGTACTTC. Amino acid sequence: CASSPGGKETQYF.

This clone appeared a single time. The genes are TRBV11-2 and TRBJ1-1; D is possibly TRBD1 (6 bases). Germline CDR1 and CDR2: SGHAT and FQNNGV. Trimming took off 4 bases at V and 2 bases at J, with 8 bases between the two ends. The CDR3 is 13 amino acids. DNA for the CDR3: TGTGCCAGCAGCTCGGACAGAAACACTGAAGCTTTCTTT. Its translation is CASSSDRNTEAFF. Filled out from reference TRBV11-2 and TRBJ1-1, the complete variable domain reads EAGVAQSPRYKIIEKRQSVAFWCNPISGHATLYWYQQILGQGPKLLIQFQNNGVVDDSQLPKDRFSAERLKGVDSTLKIQPAKLEDSAVYLCASSSDRNTEAFFGQGTRLTVV.

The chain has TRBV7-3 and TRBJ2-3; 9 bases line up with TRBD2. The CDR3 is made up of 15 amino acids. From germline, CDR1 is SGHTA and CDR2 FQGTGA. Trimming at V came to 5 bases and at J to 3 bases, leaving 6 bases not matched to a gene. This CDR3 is CASSKGAGGTDTQYF. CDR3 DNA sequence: TGTGCCAGCAGCAAAGGAGCGGGAGGAACAGATACGCAGTATTTT. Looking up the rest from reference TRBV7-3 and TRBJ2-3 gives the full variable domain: GAGVSQTPSNKVTEKGKYVELRCDPISGHTALYWYRQSLGQGPEFLIYFQGTGAADDSGLPNDRFFAVRPEGSVSTLKIQRTERGDSAVYLCASSKGAGGTDTQYFGPGTRLTVL.

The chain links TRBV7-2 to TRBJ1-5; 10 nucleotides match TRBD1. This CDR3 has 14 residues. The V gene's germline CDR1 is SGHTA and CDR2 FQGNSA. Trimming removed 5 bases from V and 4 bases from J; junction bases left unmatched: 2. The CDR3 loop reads CASSRTGGNQPQHF. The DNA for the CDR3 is TGTGCCAGCAGCCGGACAGGGGGTAATCAGCCCCAGCATTTT.

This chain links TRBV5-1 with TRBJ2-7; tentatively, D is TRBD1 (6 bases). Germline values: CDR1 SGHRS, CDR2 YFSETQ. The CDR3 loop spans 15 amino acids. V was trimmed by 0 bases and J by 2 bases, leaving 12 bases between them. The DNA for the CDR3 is TGCGCCAGCAGCTTGGCACTGACAGGAACCTACGAGCAGTACTTC. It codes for CASSLALTGTYEQYF.